Given below is one T cell receptor beta chain in context. These data come from a study of CD8 T cells in Susac syndrome. Germline loops: CDR1 SEHNR, CDR2 FQNEAQ (reference sequence). This CDR3 has 15 residues. The V and J ends lost 3 bases and 4 bases, in that order; junction bases with no gene match: 6. When the RNA was reverse transcribed, random hexamers were used with an input of roughly 0.45 to 1 ug. TCRdb re-analysed the immunoSEQ multiplex PCR reads in MiXCR, keeping a single row per CDR3 protein. The sample gives about 300,000 distinct CDR3 sequences, about 91% of which show up once; 0.18% is in the top ten.

The clonotype originates from a human donor with multiple sclerosis. This rearrangement joins TRBV7-9 to TRBJ1-2; the match to TRBD1 covers 9 bases. Source material: CD8+ T cells from PBMCs. CDR3 residues: CASSLGTGWAYGYTF. The CDR3 DNA reads as TGTGCCAGCAGCTTGGGGACAGGGTGGGCCTATGGCTACACCTTC.